The 20 T cell receptor beta chains below come from one sample, sequenced in a study of T cells in women clearing cervical HPV infection. Method: immunoSEQ multiplex PCR; TCRdb's copy keeps in-frame clones and lacks some. The sample spans roughly 18,000 clones; the ten largest clones claim approximately 12%. Material for sequencing was blood buffy coat. The receptors here all came from a woman between 18 and 70 years old with a cervical HPV16 infection that either progressed to CIN3+ or cleared (not recorded which).

A word on this clone: The CDR3 is cut off 3 residues early in the read; its end comes from the germline J gene. The V call is TRBV12-3 or TRBV12-4, the J call TRBJ1-3; D may be TRBD1 (6 bases). The CDR3 is made up of 14 amino acids. V was clipped by 8 bases and J by 0 bases, with 11 bases between them. CDR3 protein: CASQQGSSGNTIYF. CDR3 DNA (partial): TGTGCCAGCCAGCAGGGGAGCTCTGGAAACACC.

In regard to this clone: The read stops 3 residues short of the end of the CDR3; the missing end is completed from the germline J gene. This chain connects TRBV5-1 to TRBJ2-7; maybe TRBD2 (7 bases). V was trimmed by 0 bases and J by 3 bases, leaving 10 bases between them. This CDR3 comprises 14 residues. Germline V CDR1 and CDR2: SGHRS, YFSETQ. Partial CDR3 DNA: TGCGCCAGCAGCTTGGCAGGGGAGGGCTACGAG. This encodes CASSLAGEGYE. The full CDR3 sequence reads CASSLAGEGYEQYF.

Comments on this clone: Read data end 3 residues before the CDR3 end; the end is taken from the germline J gene. The J gene is TRBJ2-5, the V gene TRBV7-3, with 15 bases fitting TRBD2. CDR1 is SGHTA, CDR2 FQGTGA, per germline. CDR3 length: 15 residues. V shed 5 bases, J shed 4 bases, and the junction held 2 bases outside the gene matches. The chain's CDR3 is CASSVGLAGGETQYF. The CDR3 bases that were read are TGTGCCAGCAGCGTGGGACTAGCGGGAGGAGAGACC.

About this clone itself: The read terminates 3 residues before the CDR3 end, so the remaining end is supplied by the germline J gene. The J gene is TRBJ2-3, the V gene TRBV19; TRBD1 agrees at 7 bases. Germline loops: CDR1 LNHDA, CDR2 SQIVND (reference sequence). After removal of 3 bases from V and 4 bases from J, the junction contained 10 bases not matched to a gene. The CDR3 has 16 amino acids. CDR3 residues: CASSIGVRGTADTQYF. Incomplete CDR3 DNA: TGTGCCAGTAGTATCGGCGTCAGGGGGACCGCAGATACG.

In the case of this clone: The read finishes 3 residues shy of the CDR3 end, and the germline J gene is used to complete it. The chain recombines TRBV7-9 with TRBJ2-5; D is possibly TRBD1 (5 bases). The CDR3 has 15 residues. Trimming took off 6 bases at V and 2 bases at J, with 16 bases between the two ends. The germline CDR1 and CDR2 sequences are SEHNR and FQNEAQ (reference sequence). Partial CDR3 DNA: TGTGCCAGCAGGCCTTTATCAGGGTTGCAAGAGACC. Translating it yields CASRPLSGLQET. The entire CDR3 is CASRPLSGLQETQYF.

A note on this clone: The sequence runs out 3 residues before the end of the CDR3; the remainder is reconstructed from the germline J gene. The V and J genes are TRBV20-1 and TRBJ1-2; D is possibly TRBD1 (6 bases). Trimming cost V 3 bases and J 4 bases, with 18 bases left between them. Germline values: CDR1 DFQATT, CDR2 SNEGSKA (reference sequence). The CDR3 is made up of 15 amino acids. The sequenced CDR3 bases are TGCAGTGCTAGGGGAAGTCCGGGACAAGCCTATGGC. It yields the protein CSARGSPGQAYG. The full CDR3 reads CSARGSPGQAYGYTF.

As concerns this clone: The read terminates 3 residues ahead of where the CDR3 ends, so the germline J gene completes it. V usage is TRBV10-3 and J usage is TRBJ2-5; D gene uncertain. V dropped 10 bases and J dropped 4 bases, with 13 bases sitting between them. The CDR3 has 12 amino acids. Germline CDR1 reads ENHRY; CDR2 reads SYGVKD. CDR3 residues: CATSPLGETQYF. The part of the CDR3 DNA that was read is TGTGCCACATCCCCCCTCGGAGAGACC.

As for this clone: The read is 3 residues too short to cover the CDR3 end, so that end is filled in from the germline J gene. The rearrangement joins TRBV20-1 to TRBJ2-7, with 9 bases matching TRBD1. Trimming removed 0 bases from V and 0 bases from J; junction bases left unmatched: 12. Germline lookup yields CDR1 DFQATT and CDR2 SNEGSKA (reference sequence). The CDR3 totals 18 residues. CDR3 bases read: TGCAGTGCTAGAGATGGGGGTAGGACAGGGGTTCCCTCCTACGAG. This translates into CSARDGGRTGVPSYE. The full CDR3 protein is CSARDGGRTGVPSYEQYF.

To note about this clone: The read ends 3 residues early relative to the CDR3; the germline J gene fills the gap. The genes are TRBV10-1 and TRBJ1-6; 8 positions agree with TRBD1. This CDR3 has 13 amino acids. Germline V gene data show CDR1 as WNHNN and CDR2 as SYGVQD (reference sequence). J gave up 7 bases and V 8 bases, and 4 bases lay outside the gene matches. The sequenced CDR3 bases are TGCGCCAGCGCCCGGGACAGGAATTCACCC. This translates into CASARDRNSP. The entire CDR3 is CASARDRNSPLHF.

Note on this clone: The CDR3 end is not reached by the read, which stops 3 residues before it; the germline J gene fills it in. J is TRBJ2-4 and V is TRBV2; possible D gene TRBD1, 5 bases. Germline CDR1 reads SNHLY; CDR2 reads FYNNEI. Trimming stripped 6 bases from V and 0 bases from J, with 12 bases between. The CDR3 runs 15 residues. CDR3 sequence: CASRFRVIAKNIQYF. CDR3 DNA (partial): TGTGCCAGCAGATTCAGGGTTATAGCCAAAAACATT.

The CDR3 is CASSLTVVEGTEAFF. Incomplete CDR3 DNA: TGCGCCAGCAGCTTAACAGTGGTGGAGGGCACTGAA. The genes are TRBV5-1 and TRBJ1-1; D is unresolved. The read gets to within 3 residues of the CDR3 end, and the germline J gene fills in the rest. CDR1 is SGHRS and CDR2 is YFSETQ in the germline V gene. The ends were cut back, 2 bases at V and 4 bases at J, with 15 bases in the middle. The CDR3 sequence is 15 residues long.

As regards this clone: The CDR3 goes on 3 residues after the read ends, and that part is filled in from the germline J gene. The chain has TRBV28 and TRBJ2-3; TRBD2 aligns across 10 bases. This CDR3 has 14 residues. CDR1 and CDR2 from the germline V gene are MDHEN and SYDVKM. Partial CDR3 DNA: TGTGCCAGCAGTCGAAACCCGACTAGCGGGACG. Translation: CASSRNPTSGT. The full CDR3 is CASSRNPTSGTQYF.

For this clone: The read gets to within 3 residues of the CDR3 end, and the germline J gene fills in the rest. The chain joins TRBV9 to TRBJ1-1, with D unresolved. The V end was cut by 0 bases, the J end by 6 bases, with 9 bases between. The V gene's germline CDR1 is SGDLS and CDR2 YYNGEE. This CDR3 region has 13 residues. The CDR3 here is CASSVVTQSEAFF. The CDR3 DNA, read in part, is TGTGCCAGCAGCGTAGTTACACAGTCTGAA.

Details on this clone: The DNA ends 3 residues before the CDR3 does, and the rest of the CDR3 is filled in from the germline J gene. The chain links TRBV19 to TRBJ1-1, with 10 bases aligning to TRBD1. The CDR3 extends over 17 amino acids. The germline V gene has CDR1 LNHDA and CDR2 SQIVND (reference sequence). The junction had 12 bases not matched to a gene; V was cut back by 6 bases and J by 2 bases. The CDR3 loop reads CASRGLRTGGINTEAFF. Partial CDR3 DNA: TGTGCCAGTAGGGGGCTTCGGACAGGGGGGATTAACACTGAA.

A word on this clone: The CDR3 end falls 3 residues outside the read, so it is completed with the germline J gene. The chain couples TRBV10-2 to TRBJ1-1, with D possibly TRBD1 on 5 matching bases. Per the germline V gene, CDR1 is WSHSY and CDR2 is SAAADI. Deletions cut 3 bases from V and 2 bases from J, with 13 bases between. The CDR3 extends over 15 amino acids. This CDR3 reads CASSDYTGGNTEAFF. CDR3 DNA, as far as it was read: TGCGCCAGCAGTGATTATACAGGAGGTAACACTGAA.

With regard to this clone: Read data end 3 residues before the CDR3 end; the end is taken from the germline J gene. V is TRBV5-6 and J is TRBJ1-2; unclear D gene. Trimming pared 5 bases from V and 6 bases from J, leaving 14 bases between. The V gene's germline CDR1 is SGHDT and CDR2 YYEEEE. The CDR3 totals 13 residues. This CDR3 is CASRQGRGDGYTF. The sequenced part of the CDR3 DNA is TGTGCCAGCAGACAAGGGCGGGGAGATGGC.

About this clone: Read data end 3 residues before the CDR3 end; the end is taken from the germline J gene. The chain employs TRBV20-1 and TRBJ2-1; TRBD2 agrees at 9 bases. The V segment lost 1 base and the J segment 4 bases; nucleotides outside the gene matches: 5. Per the germline V gene, CDR1 is DFQATT and CDR2 is SNEGSKA (reference sequence). This CDR3 is 15 amino acids long. CDR3 residues: CSARVRSGGYNEQFF. Incomplete CDR3 DNA: TGCAGTGCTAGAGTAAGGAGCGGGGGGTACAATGAG.

Comment on this clone: The read is 3 residues too short to cover the CDR3 end, so that end is filled in from the germline J gene. The V call is TRBV30, the J call TRBJ1-1; the D is unclear. Germline V gene data show CDR1 as GTSNPN and CDR2 as SVGIG (reference sequence). This CDR3 contains 14 residues. Trimming shortened V by 5 bases and J by 1 base, and 14 bases separated the two germline ends. CDR3 amino acids: CAWSVPGRNTEAFF. The sequenced part of the CDR3 DNA is TGTGCCTGGTCGGTCCCGGGGAGGAACACTGAA.

Comment on this clone: The CDR3 end lies 3 residues beyond the end of the read and is filled in from the germline J gene. The chain recombines TRBV6-2 or TRBV6-3 with TRBJ2-1, with 11 positions matching TRBD2. J lost 6 bases, V lost 2 bases, and 9 bases had no gene match. The CDR3 consists of 17 residues. CDR1 and CDR2 (germline): MNHEY, SVGEGT. The CDR3 region is CASSYGPGLAESNEQFF. Incomplete CDR3 DNA: TGTGCCAGCAGTTACGGTCCGGGACTAGCGGAATCCAATGAG.

With respect to this clone: The read terminates 3 residues ahead of where the CDR3 ends, so the germline J gene completes it. V is TRBV20-1 and J is TRBJ2-1; possible D gene TRBD1, 5 bases. The CDR3 has 12 amino acids. V was cut by 1 base and J by 8 bases, with 9 bases left in between. Germline CDR1 is DFQATT and CDR2 is SNEGSKA (reference sequence). The CDR3 DNA, read in part, is TGCAGTGCTAGAGGATTGGGGCATGAG. This codes for CSARGLGHE. The full CDR3 protein is CSARGLGHEQFF.